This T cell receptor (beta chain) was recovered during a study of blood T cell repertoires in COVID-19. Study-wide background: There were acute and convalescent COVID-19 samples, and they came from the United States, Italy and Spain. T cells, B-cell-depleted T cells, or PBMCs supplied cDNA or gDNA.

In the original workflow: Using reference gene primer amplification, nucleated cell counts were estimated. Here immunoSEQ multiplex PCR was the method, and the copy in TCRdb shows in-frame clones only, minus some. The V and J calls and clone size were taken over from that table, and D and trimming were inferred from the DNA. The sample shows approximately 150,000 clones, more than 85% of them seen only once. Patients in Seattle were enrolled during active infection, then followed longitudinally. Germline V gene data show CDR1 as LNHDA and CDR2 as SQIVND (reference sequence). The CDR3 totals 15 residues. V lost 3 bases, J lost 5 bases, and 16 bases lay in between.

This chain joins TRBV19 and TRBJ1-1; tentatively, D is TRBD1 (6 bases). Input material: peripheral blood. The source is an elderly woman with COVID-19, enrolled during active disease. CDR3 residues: CASSISGVVGTEAFF. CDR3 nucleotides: TGTGCCAGTAGTATTTCAGGGGTTGTGGGGACTGAAGCTTTCTTT.